A selection of T cell receptor beta chains follows, all from one sample in a study of blood T cell repertoires in COVID-19. The protocol was immunoSEQ multiplex PCR, while the TCRdb copy is restricted to in-frame clones and leaves out a portion. The sample lists over 65,000 clones, just over 85% occurring once. Source material: peripheral blood. These receptors all stem from a man aged 25 to 40 with acute or convalescent COVID-19. The CDR3 runs from the conserved cysteine through the conserved F or W. Each record gives: clone size, J gene, CDR3 length, D gene, V gene, CDR3 DNA, CDR3 protein. D genes are given only for firm matches. The size entry is marked missing in some rows and otherwise reads once, few, many or a size class.

- TRBJ1-5 16 - TRBV19 TGTGCCAGTAGTACCACATGGGGGCTAAGCAATCAGCCCCAGCATTTT CASSTTWGLSNQPQHF
- TRBJ1-5 14 - TRBV6-5 TGTGCCAGCAGTCTGCGGGACGCAAATCAGCCCCAGCATTTT CASSLRDANQPQHF
- TRBJ2-1 14 - TRBV4-1 TGCGCCAGCAGCCAAGAGGCGGCCACTAATGAGCAGTTCTTC CASSQEAATNEQFF
- TRBJ2-7 17 TRBD2 TRBV4-1 TGCGCCAGCAGCCAAGTCGTAACTAGCGGGAGGGTTAGCGAGCAGTACTTC CASSQVVTSGRVSEQYF
- TRBJ2-2 15 TRBD2 TRBV18 TGTGCCAGCTCCCAAGCGGGAGGAGGAGCCGGGGAGCTGTTTTTT CASSQAGGGAGELFF
- TRBJ2-7 14 TRBD1 TRBV10-1 TGCGCCAGCAGTGAGGGAGGACAGGGAAGAGAGCAGTACTTC CASSEGGQGREQYF
- TRBJ1-3 16 - TRBV9 TGTGCCAGCAGCGTAGAGAGGGTCGCCTTTGGAAACACCATATATTTT CASSVERVAFGNTIYF
- TRBJ1-4 14 - TRBV28 TGTGCCAGCACCTTGGGGGGGGATGGGGAAAAACTGTTTTTT CASTLGGDGEKLFF
few TRBJ2-7 16 TRBD1 TRBV18 TGTGCCAGCTCAGCGACCATCGGGACAGGGGAGGCCGAGCAGTACTTC CASSATIGTGEAEQYF
- TRBJ2-3 14 - TRBV24-1 TGTGCCACCAGTGACAGACAGAGCACAGATACGCAGTATTTT CATSDRQSTDTQYF
- TRBJ1-6 14 TRBD1 TRBV14 TGTGCCAGCAGCCAAGTACAGGGGGATTCACCCCTCCACTTT CASSQVQGDSPLHF
- TRBJ2-7 14 - TRBV19 TGTGCCAGTAGTATAATCGCAGGGACATACGAGCAGTACTTC CASSIIAGTYEQYF
- TRBJ2-2 15 - TRBV7-8 TGTGCCAGCAGCTTTAGGGGAATCAGGACCGGGGAGCTGTTTTTT CASSFRGIRTGELFF
- TRBJ2-7 12 - TRBV4-1 TGCGCCAGCAGCCAAGTAGGGGGCGAGCAGTACTTC CASSQVGGEQYF
- TRBJ1-2 13 TRBD1 TRBV7-2 TGTGCCAGCAGCACAGGGGTCGGATATGGCTACACCTTC CASSTGVGYGYTF